Below, 14 T cell receptor beta chains from the same sample are listed, as sequenced in a study of type 1 and type 2 diabetes patients. The PCR template was genomic DNA. Multiplex PCR with 30 forward and 13 reverse primers amplified the TCR beta CDR3. In TCRdb, the multiplex PCR reads were re-called with MiXCR into one record per CDR3 protein. The profile shows about 270,000 distinct CDR3 sequences, 40% to 50% of them singletons. The sample was peripheral blood mononuclear cells (PBMCs). The receptors come from a man younger than 30 with type 2 diabetes.

This chain connects TRBV6-1 to TRBJ1-2, with 7 positions matching TRBD1. This CDR3 contains 16 residues. Trimming took 1 base from V and 4 from J; bases not matched to a gene: 9. CDR1 MNHNS and CDR2 SASEGT come from the germline V gene. As DNA, the CDR3 is TGTGCCAGCAGTGAAGTTCCATTGACAGGGACCTATGGCTACACCTTC. Translation: CASSEVPLTGTYGYTF.

The chain employs TRBV4-1 and TRBJ2-7, with D perhaps matching TRBD2 (6 bases). Trimming shortened V by 3 bases and J by 2 bases, and 17 bases separated the two germline ends. The CDR3 is 16 residues long. In germline, CDR1 is MGHRA, CDR2 YSYEKL. The CDR3 is CASSQTRGGATYEQYF. CDR3 DNA sequence: TGCGCCAGCAGCCAGACGAGGGGCGGGGCCACCTACGAGCAGTACTTC.

This clonotype was detected only a few times. The rearrangement joins TRBV12-3 or TRBV12-4 to TRBJ2-7; D is perhaps TRBD1 or TRBD2 (6 bases each). CDR3 length equals 14 residues. V lost 6 bases, J lost 4 bases, and 16 bases lay in between. This chain's CDR3 is CASSKPGALYEQYF. The CDR3 coding sequence is TGTGCCAGCAGCAAACCGGGGGCGCTGTACGAGCAGTACTTC.

V usage is TRBV19 and J usage is TRBJ1-4, with a possible D match to TRBD1 (5 bases). The CDR3 has 14 amino acids. With 2 bases removed from V and 8 bases from J, the gap between germline ends came to 12 bases. Germline loops: CDR1 LNHDA, CDR2 SQIVND (reference sequence). CDR3 nucleotide sequence: TGTGCCAGTAGTATACGCCAGGGAGAGGAAAAACTGTTTTTT. Translating it yields CASSIRQGEEKLFF.

V and J are TRBV24-1 and TRBJ2-3; D is possibly TRBD2 (7 bases). Germline values: CDR1 KGHDR, CDR2 SFDVKD. The CDR3 contains 15 residues. Trimming took off 1 base at V and 2 bases at J, with 9 bases between the two ends. CDR3 protein: CATSDLRGATDTQYF. Written as DNA, the CDR3 is TGTGCCACCAGTGATTTACGGGGGGCCACAGATACGCAGTATTTT.

V and J are TRBV7-4 and TRBJ2-3; a possible D gene is TRBD2 (6 bases). This CDR3 comprises 16 residues. In germline, CDR1 is SGHVT, CDR2 SQSDAQ. V was cut by 6 bases and J by 4 bases, with 20 bases left in between. CDR3 nucleotides: TGTGCCAGCAGGGAGGCGGGGTCGCCACGAGCAGATACGCAGTATTTT. This gives the protein CASREAGSPRADTQYF. The full variable domain, rest sourced from reference TRBV7-4 and TRBJ2-3, is GAGVSQSPRYKVAKRGRDVALRCDSISGHVTLYWYRQTLGQGSEVLTYSQSDAQRDKSGRPSGRFSAERPERSVSTLKIQRTEQGDSAVYLCASREAGSPRADTQYFGPGTRLTVL.

This clonotype was seen only once. The chain recombines TRBV19 with TRBJ1-5; D is possibly TRBD1 (6 bases). V gave up 2 bases and J gave up 1 base, with 12 bases separating them. The length of the CDR3 is 16 residues. Germline CDR1 and CDR2: LNHDA and SQIVND (reference sequence). The chain's CDR3 is CASSIMGTSSNQPQHF. The CDR3 DNA follows: TGTGCCAGTAGTATAATGGGGACATCGAGCAATCAGCCCCAGCATTTT.

The chain has TRBV7-6 and TRBJ1-2; 7 bases fit TRBD1. Germline values: CDR1 SGHVS, CDR2 FNYEAQ. This CDR3 comprises 15 residues. V was clipped by 9 bases and J by 4 bases; unmatched bases: 14. This CDR3 reads CARNLPRRDSYGYTF. The CDR3 nucleotides read TGTGCCAGGAATCTTCCTAGACGGGACAGCTATGGCTACACCTTC.

This clonotype was recorded a few times. The rearrangement joins TRBV10-3 to TRBJ2-5; 7 bases fit TRBD2. CDR3 length: 14 residues. V lost 5 bases to trimming and J lost 5 bases; unmatched junction nucleotides: 8. Germline V CDR1 and CDR2: ENHRY, SYGVKD. In DNA form, the CDR3 reads TGTGCCATCAGTTCCTCGACTAGCCCGGAGACCCAGTACTTC. Protein sequence: CAISSSTSPETQYF.

The sample holds many counts of this clonotype. As DNA, the CDR3 is TGTGCCAGCAGTGCGGAGCGGGGGCAGTACGAGCAGTACTTC. Amino acid sequence: CASSAERGQYEQYF. The rearrangement uses TRBV2 and TRBJ2-7; 8 positions match TRBD2. Germline CDR1 SNHLY, CDR2 FYNNEI. The CDR3 has 14 amino acids. Germline trimming cut 4 bases from V and 4 bases from J; bases unmatched to any gene: 6.

The CDR3 coding sequence is TGTGCCAGCAGTCCCAACAGGGGTTCAGATACGCAGTATTTT. Protein product: CASSPNRGSDTQYF. The rearrangement joins TRBV28 to TRBJ2-3; 7 bases fit TRBD1. The CDR3 covers 14 residues. After removal of 5 bases from V and 4 bases from J, the junction contained 6 bases not matched to a gene. Germline V gene sequence: CDR1 MDHEN, CDR2 SYDVKM.

This rearrangement joins TRBV30 to TRBJ1-4; TRBD1 is a possible D gene (5 bases). Germline values: CDR1 GTSNPN, CDR2 SVGIG (reference sequence). CDR3 length equals 12 residues. Trimming left V 7 bases short and J 8 bases short, with 14 bases between. The CDR3 is CASGTRPEKLFF. The CDR3 DNA is TGTGCCTCCGGGACGAGGCCAGAAAAACTGTTTTTT.

Regarding this clonotype: The junction and the germline gene differ at one end; a read error may be behind it. This rearrangement joins TRBV10-3 to TRBJ2-5; D is unclear. Looked up from germline, CDR1 is ENHRY and CDR2 is SYGVKD. The CDR3 sequence is 12 residues long. CDR3 amino acids: CASSENSETQYF. The CDR3 DNA reads as TGTGCCAGCAGTGAAAATTCGGAGACCCAGTACTTC.

Remarks on this clonotype: One end of the junction varies from germline; a read error may be responsible. The V and J genes are TRBV6-2 or TRBV6-3 and TRBJ2-1; weak D call: TRBD1 (6 bases). The V gene's germline CDR1 is MNHEY and CDR2 SVGEGT. The CDR3 runs to 15 residues. The CDR3 reads CASSYGGTWTNGQFF. Written as DNA, the CDR3 is TGTGCCAGCAGTTACGGTGGGACATGGACCAATGGGCAGTTCTTC.